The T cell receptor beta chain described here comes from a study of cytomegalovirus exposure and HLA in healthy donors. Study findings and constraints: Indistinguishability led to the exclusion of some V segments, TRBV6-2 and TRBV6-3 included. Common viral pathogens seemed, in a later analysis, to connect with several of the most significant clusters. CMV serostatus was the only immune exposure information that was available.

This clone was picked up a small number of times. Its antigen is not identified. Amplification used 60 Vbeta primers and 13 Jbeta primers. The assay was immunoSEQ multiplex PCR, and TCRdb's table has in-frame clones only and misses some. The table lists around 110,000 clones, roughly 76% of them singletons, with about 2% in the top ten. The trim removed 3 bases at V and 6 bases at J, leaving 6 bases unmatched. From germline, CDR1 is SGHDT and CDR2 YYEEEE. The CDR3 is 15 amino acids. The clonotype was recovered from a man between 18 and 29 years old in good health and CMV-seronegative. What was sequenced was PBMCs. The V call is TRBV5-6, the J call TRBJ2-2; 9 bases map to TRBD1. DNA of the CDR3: TGTGCCAGCAGCTCGGACAGGGGAATGGCCGGGGAGCTGTTTTTT. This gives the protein CASSSDRGMAGELFF.